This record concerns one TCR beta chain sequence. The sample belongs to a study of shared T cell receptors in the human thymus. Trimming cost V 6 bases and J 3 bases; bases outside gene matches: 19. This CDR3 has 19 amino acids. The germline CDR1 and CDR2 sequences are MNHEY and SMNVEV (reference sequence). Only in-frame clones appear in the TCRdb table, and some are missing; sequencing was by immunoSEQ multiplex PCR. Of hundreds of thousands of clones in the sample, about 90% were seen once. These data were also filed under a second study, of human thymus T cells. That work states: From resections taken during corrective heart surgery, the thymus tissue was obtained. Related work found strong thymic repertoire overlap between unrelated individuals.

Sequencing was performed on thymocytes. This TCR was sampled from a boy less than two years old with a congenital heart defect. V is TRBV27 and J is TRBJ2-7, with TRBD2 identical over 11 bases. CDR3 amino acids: CASRVTALLLAGAHYEQYF. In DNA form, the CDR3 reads TGTGCCAGCAGAGTGACAGCGCTACTACTAGCGGGAGCCCACTACGAGCAGTACTTC.